This entry lists 32 T cell receptor beta chains sequenced from one sample in a study of blood T cell repertoires in COVID-19. Only in-frame clones appear in the TCRdb table, and some are missing; sequencing was by immunoSEQ multiplex PCR. The sample carries roughly 290,000 clones, approximately 85% recorded once. Sample: PBMCs or T cells enriched from blood (not recorded which). The receptors come from a man aged 25-45 years who had recovered from COVID-19.

This chain links TRBV2 with TRBJ1-6, with D possibly matching TRBD1 (5 bases). The germline V gene has CDR1 SNHLY and CDR2 FYNNEI. Trimming cost V 4 bases and J 0 bases, with 10 bases left between them. CDR3 length equals 16 residues. The CDR3 is CASSGRGSSYNSPLHF. The CDR3 bases are TGTGCCAGCAGTGGGCGGGGGAGCTCCTATAATTCACCCCTCCACTTT.

This clone has only a few counts. This chain joins TRBV12-5 and TRBJ1-3; TRBD1 matches at 7 bases. CDR1 is LGHNT, CDR2 FRNRAP, per germline. CDR3 length: 19 amino acids. V lost 0 bases and J lost 0; bases outside the gene matches: 11. The CDR3 region is CASGLVGGNRGSSGNTIYF. The CDR3 coding sequence is TGTGCTAGTGGTTTGGTAGGAGGAAACAGGGGTAGCTCTGGAAACACCATATATTTT.

The V and J genes are TRBV19 and TRBJ2-7; possible D gene TRBD1, 6 bases. Between the trimmed V and J ends, which lost 6 bases and 2 bases, there was a span of 14 bases. Germline CDR1 reads LNHDA; CDR2 reads SQIVND (reference sequence). The CDR3 loop spans 14 amino acids. The CDR3 protein is CASSNDRTTYEQYF. The CDR3 region has the DNA TGTGCCAGTAGCAACGACAGGACCACCTACGAGCAGTACTTC.

The CDR3 loop is CASSQRSGVDGYTF. In DNA, the CDR3 is TGTGCCAGCAGCCAACGGTCCGGGGTGGATGGCTACACCTTC. The chain carries TRBV4-2 and TRBJ1-2, with unresolved D. CDR1 is LGHNA, CDR2 YNFKEQ, per germline. The CDR3 totals 14 residues. The V and J ends lost 2 bases and 6 bases respectively, with 13 bases between them.

This clone appeared once. This rearrangement joins TRBV3-1 (or the pseudogene TRBV3-2) to TRBJ2-1; 12 bases fit TRBD2. Germline lookup yields CDR1 LGHDT and CDR2 YNNKEL (reference sequence). The V segment lost 1 base and the J segment 6 bases; nucleotides outside the gene matches: 7. The CDR3 has 17 amino acids. CDR3 protein: CASSQASSGGAGNEQFF. CDR3 coding DNA: TGTGCCAGCAGCCAAGCTTCTAGCGGGGGGGCCGGCAATGAGCAGTTCTTC.

The rearrangement joins TRBV12-3 or TRBV12-4 to TRBJ1-4; D not certain. Trimming cost V 8 bases and J 2 bases, with 9 bases left between them. This CDR3 has 13 amino acids. The CDR3: CASRGSTNEKLFF. In DNA, the CDR3 is TGTGCCAGCCGAGGGAGCACTAATGAAAAACTGTTTTTT.

This chain connects TRBV7-2 to TRBJ2-1, with D tentatively TRBD2 (6 bases). V lost 1 base, J lost 6 bases, and 10 bases lay in between. Germline CDR1 and CDR2: SGHTA and FQGNSA. The CDR3 sequence is 14 residues long. CDR3 amino acids: CASSLVAGSNEQFF. Written as DNA, the CDR3 is TGTGCCAGCAGCTTAGTGGCGGGGAGCAATGAGCAGTTCTTC.

This chain connects TRBV6-5 to TRBJ1-2, with D unresolved. This CDR3 has 13 amino acids. The V end lost 8 bases, the J end lost 8 bases, and 18 bases lay between the germline ends. Per germline, CDR1 MNHEY and CDR2 SVGAGI. CDR3 in DNA: TGTGCCAGCGGGCCTTCCTCGGCTTACGGCTACACCTTC. It codes for CASGPSSAYGYTF.

The chain links TRBV11-3 to TRBJ2-1; 8 nucleotides align to TRBD2. This CDR3 comprises 16 residues. Trimming at V came to 5 bases and at J to 10 bases, leaving 16 bases not matched to a gene. The germline CDR1 and CDR2 sequences are SGHNT and YENEEA. The chain's CDR3 is CASSPNSGASHGEQFF. The CDR3 coding sequence is TGTGCCAGCAGCCCCAATAGCGGGGCGTCTCACGGGGAGCAGTTCTTC.

This clone was detected once. The chain couples TRBV7-2 to TRBJ1-1; tentative D call: TRBD1 (6 bases). The CDR3 has 13 residues. CDR1 is SGHTA and CDR2 is FQGNSA in the germline V gene. V was trimmed by 5 bases and J by 7 bases, leaving 14 bases between them. CDR3 in DNA: TGTGCCAGCAGCACCAGACAACAGGGTGAAGCTTTCTTT. This translates into CASSTRQQGEAFF. Looking up the rest from reference TRBV7-2 and TRBJ1-1 gives the full variable domain: GAGVSQSPSNKVTEKGKDVELRCDPISGHTALYWYRQSLGQGLEFLIYFQGNSAPDKSGLPSDRFSAERTGGSVSTLTIQRTQQEDSAVYLCASSTRQQGEAFFGQGTRLTVV.

V and J are TRBV7-3 and TRBJ2-2; TRBD2 matches 9 bases. The CDR3 loop spans 16 amino acids. The J segment lost 5 bases and the V segment lost 0 bases, leaving 4 bases of the junction unmatched. Germline V gene sequence: CDR1 SGHTA, CDR2 FQGTGA. The CDR3 DNA sequence: TGTGCCAGCAGCTTAACTAGCGGGGGCGGTACCGGGGAGCTGTTTTTT. Its protein product is CASSLTSGGGTGELFF. Supplemented by reference TRBV7-3 and TRBJ2-2, the full variable domain reads GAGVSQTPSNKVTEKGKYVELRCDPISGHTALYWYRQSLGQGPEFLIYFQGTGAADDSGLPNDRFFAVRPEGSVSTLKIQRTERGDSAVYLCASSLTSGGGTGELFFGEGSRLTVL.

The chain joins TRBV18 to TRBJ1-1; D gene ambiguous. Germline loops: CDR1 KGHSH, CDR2 LQKENI. Trimming pared 4 bases from V and 4 bases from J, leaving 10 bases between. The length of the CDR3 is 13 residues. CDR3 in amino acids: CASSLERRTEAFF. Written as DNA, the CDR3 is TGTGCCAGCTCACTGGAGAGGCGCACTGAAGCTTTCTTT.

The chain joins TRBV5-1 to TRBJ2-3, with D possibly being TRBD2 (7 bases). CDR3 length: 17 amino acids. Germline V gene sequence: CDR1 SGHRS, CDR2 YFSETQ. The V gene lost 1 base and the J gene lost 2 bases, with 17 bases spanning the gap. CDR3: CASSLSRGAQNTDTQYF. The DNA for the CDR3 is TGCGCCAGCAGCTTGTCTCGGGGGGCACAAAACACAGATACGCAGTATTTT.

The CDR3 loop reads CASSPGLGLVAEQYF. The CDR3 DNA sequence: TGTGCCAGCTCACCAGGGCTAGGACTTGTCGCCGAGCAGTACTTC. The rearrangement joins TRBV18 to TRBJ2-7, with TRBD2 as a possible D gene (5 bases). The CDR3 loop spans 15 amino acids. The V end was cut by 2 bases, the J end by 6 bases, with 17 bases between. Germline V gene sequence: CDR1 KGHSH, CDR2 LQKENI.

This clone has just one count. The sample has other DNA sequences that encode this CDR3 too. CDR3 DNA sequence: TGCGCCAGCAGCTTGGCCGGGGGAAACTATGGCTACACCTTC. Protein: CASSLAGGNYGYTF. V is TRBV5-1 and J is TRBJ1-2; TRBD1 is a possible D gene (5 bases). Trimming shortened V by 0 bases and J by 2 bases, and 8 bases separated the two germline ends. The CDR3 is 14 residues long. Germline-derived CDR1 and CDR2 are SGHRS and YFSETQ.

V is TRBV6-1 and J is TRBJ1-5, with 7 bases fitting TRBD1. V was pared by 2 bases and J by 1 base, with 2 bases of the junction left unmatched. The CDR3 sequence is 15 residues long. Looked up from germline, CDR1 is MNHNS and CDR2 is SASEGT. The CDR3 bases are TGTGCCAGCAGTGAAACAGGGGCCAGCAATCAGCCCCAGCATTTT. This translates into CASSETGASNQPQHF.

This rearrangement joins TRBV19 to TRBJ1-2; D not resolved. Germline V gene data show CDR1 as LNHDA and CDR2 as SQIVND (reference sequence). The length of the CDR3 is 14 residues. The germline V and J ends were trimmed by 3 bases and 0 bases, with 8 bases remaining between them. The CDR3 DNA follows: TGTGCCAGTAGTATCAGTATCTCTAACTATGGCTACACCTTC. It encodes CASSISISNYGYTF.

The V and J genes are TRBV5-1 and TRBJ1-3; 10 bases fit TRBD1. This CDR3 comprises 15 residues. The V and J ends lost 4 bases and 4 bases, in that order; junction bases with no gene match: 5. Germline V gene sequence: CDR1 SGHRS, CDR2 YFSETQ. The CDR3 DNA follows: TGCGCCAGCAGCATTGACAGGGGGCGAGGAAACACCATATATTTT. Translation gives CASSIDRGRGNTIYF.

The chain couples TRBV6-4 to TRBJ1-5; D call uncertain. Germline assignment: CDR1 MRHNA and CDR2 SNTAGT. This CDR3 region has 15 residues. V dropped 6 bases and J dropped 2 bases, with 14 bases sitting between them. CDR3 residues: CASSTSLGGNQPQHF. In DNA, the CDR3 is TGTGCCAGCAGCACAAGCCTGGGCGGCAATCAGCCCCAGCATTTT.

The chain joins TRBV7-2 to TRBJ1-4, with D possibly matching TRBD1 (5 bases). V shed 2 bases and J shed 5 bases, with 9 bases lying between them. CDR1 is SGHTA, CDR2 FQGNSA, per germline. This CDR3 spans 14 amino acids. This CDR3 is CASSLNGGNEKLFF. CDR3 DNA: TGTGCCAGCAGCTTAAACGGGGGGAATGAAAAACTGTTTTTT.

J is TRBJ1-1 and V is TRBV10-3; D is perhaps TRBD1 (6 bases). V shed 11 bases and J shed 3 bases, with 22 bases lying between them. In germline, CDR1 is ENHRY, CDR2 SYGVKD. The length of the CDR3 is 15 residues. As DNA, the CDR3 is TGTGCCTCAACCCGACAGGCCGAAGGGTACACTGAAGCTTTCTTT. Protein: CASTRQAEGYTEAFF.

This rearrangement joins TRBV5-1 to TRBJ1-1; a weak D match, TRBD1 (6 bases). This CDR3 spans 15 amino acids. Trimming took 0 bases from V and 0 from J, leaving 9 bases between them. Per the germline V gene, CDR1 is SGHRS and CDR2 is YFSETQ. CDR3 sequence reads: CASSLVPGVNTEAFF. In nucleotides, the CDR3 is TGCGCCAGCAGCTTGGTCCCAGGGGTGAACACTGAAGCTTTCTTT.

A word on this clone: This sample also contains other DNA sequences that code for the same CDR3. V usage is TRBV18 and J usage is TRBJ2-5, with TRBD1 identical over 7 bases. CDR1 and CDR2 (germline): KGHSH, LQKENI. The CDR3 has 13 residues. The J segment lost 2 bases and the V segment lost 3 bases, leaving 0 bases of the junction unmatched. CDR3 region: CASSPGQQETQYF. Written as DNA, the CDR3 is TGTGCCAGCTCACCGGGACAGCAAGAGACCCAGTACTTC. Filled out from reference TRBV18 and TRBJ2-5, the complete variable domain reads NAGVMQNPRHLVRRRGQEARLRCSPMKGHSHVYWYRQLPEEGLKFMVYLQKENIIDESGMPKERFSAEFPKEGPSILRIQQVVRGDSAAYFCASSPGQQETQYFGPGTRLLVL.

The V call is TRBV11-2, the J call TRBJ1-4; no firm D call. This CDR3 spans 13 amino acids. Deletions cut 2 bases from V and 8 bases from J, with 9 bases between. Germline CDR1 and CDR2: SGHAT and FQNNGV. CDR3 region: CASSLKPGEKLFF. CDR3 nucleotides: TGTGCCAGCAGCTTAAAGCCGGGGGAAAAACTGTTTTTT.

The genes are TRBV6-5 and TRBJ2-2; weak D call: TRBD2 (7 bases). Germline lookup yields CDR1 MNHEY and CDR2 SVGAGI. This CDR3 has 14 residues. V lost 6 bases and J lost 6, with 14 bases in between. The CDR3 here is CASRVGGQSGELFF. The CDR3 DNA sequence: TGTGCCAGCAGAGTCGGGGGGCAATCCGGGGAGCTGTTTTTT.

V usage is TRBV4-1 and J usage is TRBJ1-5; 7 bases map to TRBD1. The germline gives CDR1 MGHRA, CDR2 YSYEKL. The CDR3 runs 16 residues. With 2 bases clipped from V and 4 bases from J, the junction kept 8 bases outside the gene matches. The CDR3 region is CASSQTTGTVNQPQHF. The CDR3 coding sequence is TGCGCCAGCAGCCAAACGACAGGGACGGTGAATCAGCCCCAGCATTTT.

V and J are TRBV6-1 and TRBJ2-5; 11 bases line up with TRBD2. V shed 4 bases, J shed 2 bases, and the junction held 9 bases outside the gene matches. The germline V gene encodes CDR1 MNHNS and CDR2 SASEGT. The CDR3 is 17 amino acids. The DNA for the CDR3 is TGTGCCAGCAGTGGACAAAACCTAGCGGGGGGACAAGAGACCCAGTACTTC. It translates to CASSGQNLAGGQETQYF.

V usage is TRBV18 and J usage is TRBJ1-2; tentative D call: TRBD1 (6 bases). Trimming took off 8 bases at V and 0 bases at J, with 19 bases between the two ends. The CDR3 has 16 residues. CDR1 is KGHSH and CDR2 is LQKENI in the germline V gene. The CDR3 sequence: CASKRGHQGTNYGYTF. Written as DNA, the CDR3 is TGTGCCAGCAAAAGGGGCCACCAGGGGACTAACTATGGCTACACCTTC.

The J gene is TRBJ2-5, the V gene TRBV7-9, with 7 bases aligning to TRBD1. V was pared by 0 bases and J by 5 bases, with 9 bases of the junction left unmatched. The germline V gene has CDR1 SEHNR and CDR2 FQNEAQ (reference sequence). The CDR3 extends over 16 amino acids. The CDR3 is CASSLALRGDSETQYF. The CDR3 bases are TGTGCCAGCAGCTTAGCCCTAAGAGGGGACAGTGAGACCCAGTACTTC.

The V gene is TRBV9, the J gene TRBJ1-1, with D tentatively TRBD1 (5 bases). Germline CDR1 is SGDLS and CDR2 is YYNGEE. The V and J ends lost 2 bases and 0 bases respectively, with 20 bases between them. The CDR3 length is 18 residues. CDR3 loop: CASSVSREGRSVNTEAFF. DNA of the CDR3: TGTGCCAGCAGCGTTTCCAGGGAGGGACGATCGGTGAACACTGAAGCTTTCTTT.

DNA for the CDR3: TGTGCCTGGAGTATCAGGGGCACGAACACTGAAGCTTTCTTT. Translating it yields CAWSIRGTNTEAFF. This chain links TRBV30 with TRBJ1-1; D is possibly TRBD1 (6 bases). V was pared by 2 bases and J by 1 base, with 11 bases between. Germline CDR1 reads GTSNPN; CDR2 reads SVGIG (reference sequence). The CDR3 consists of 14 residues.

The DNA for the CDR3 is TGTGCCAGCAGCGGTACGACAGCGCGTAATGGCTACACCTTC. It translates to CASSGTTARNGYTF. The chain recombines TRBV6-5 with TRBJ1-2, with D possibly matching TRBD1 (5 bases). V lost 6 bases, J lost 6 bases, and 17 bases lay in between. This CDR3 is 14 amino acids long. Per the germline V gene, CDR1 is MNHEY and CDR2 is SVGAGI.